Listed below are T cell receptor beta chains from one sample, sequenced in a study of blood T cell repertoires in COVID-19. TCRdb keeps only in-frame clones here, not all; method: immunoSEQ multiplex PCR. Of roughly 230,000 clones detected, around 88% appear once; the ten largest clones hold around 8.1%. The sequenced material came from peripheral blood. The receptors derive from a man aged 40-49 years with active or convalescent COVID-19. Each CDR3 is given with its conserved first and last residue. A D gene is named only where the DNA matches it firmly. The size entry is marked missing in some rows and otherwise reads once, few, many or a size class.

cdr3_aa cdr3_nt clone_size j_call d_call v_call cdr3_length
CASSLSRGTEAFF TGTGCCAGCAGCTTAAGCAGGGGAACTGAAGCTTTCTTT . TRBJ1-1 . TRBV7-3 13
CASRGQGNTEAFF TGCGCCAGCAGAGGACAGGGAAACACTGAAGCTTTCTTT . TRBJ1-1 TRBD1 TRBV5-1 13
CASSQLGGRLPVNEQFF TGTGCCAGCAGTCAGTTGGGGGGACGCCTCCCCGTCAATGAGCAGTTCTTC . TRBJ2-1 . TRBV6-8 17
CSAQQGNPDSPLHF TGCAGCGCCCAACAGGGGAATCCTGATTCACCCCTCCACTTT once TRBJ1-6 TRBD1 TRBV29-1 14
CASSHPGQWVNEQFF TGTGCCAGCAGCCATCCGGGACAGTGGGTGAATGAGCAGTTCTTC once TRBJ2-1 TRBD1 TRBV14 15
CASSLMIDGGETQYF TGTGCCAGCAGCTTAATGATCGACGGGGGGGAGACCCAGTACTTC once TRBJ2-5 TRBD2 TRBV7-6 15
CASSQDDGGREQYF TGCGCCAGCAGCCAAGATGATGGGGGGAGGGAGCAGTACTTC few TRBJ2-7 . TRBV4-1 14
CASSLWANTEAFF TGTGCCAGCAGCTTATGGGCGAACACTGAAGCTTTCTTT . TRBJ1-1 . TRBV7-9 13
CASNAGLGTEAFF TGTGCCAGTAACGCGGGACTTGGCACTGAAGCTTTCTTT . TRBJ1-1 . TRBV19 13
CASSYSGQGVYYGYTF TGTGCCAGCAGTTACTCCGGGCAGGGGGTGTACTATGGCTACACCTTC . TRBJ1-2 TRBD1 TRBV6-5 16
CASSVGQAQETQYF TGTGCCAGCAGCGTGGGGCAGGCGCAGGAGACCCAGTACTTC . TRBJ2-5 . TRBV6-5 14
CASSLASGEVYNEQFF TGTGCCAGCAGCTTGGCTAGCGGGGAGGTTTACAATGAGCAGTTCTTC once TRBJ2-1 TRBD2 TRBV7-2 16
CASSLGRGDYEQYF TGCGCCAGCAGCTTGGGACGGGGGGATTACGAGCAGTACTTC . TRBJ2-7 TRBD2 TRBV5-1 14
CASSLGSTNPTDTQYF TGTGCCAGCAGCTTAGGGAGCACAAACCCCACAGATACGCAGTATTTT . TRBJ2-3 . TRBV7-9 16
CASSIGTSGTEQFF TGTGCCAGTAGTATAGGGACTAGCGGGACTGAGCAGTTCTTC . TRBJ2-1 TRBD2 TRBV19 14
CASSSLQERNTIYF TGTGCCAGCAGCTCGCTCCAAGAGAGAAACACCATATATTTT . TRBJ1-3 . TRBV5-5 14
CASSQAMAGLAGYEQYF TGTGCCAGCAGCCAAGCTATGGCAGGACTAGCGGGTTACGAGCAGTACTTC . TRBJ2-7 TRBD2 TRBV4-2 17
CAWSVEGLATEAFF TGTGCCTGGAGTGTAGAGGGATTGGCGACTGAAGCTTTCTTT . TRBJ1-1 . TRBV30 14
CASSLVGQGTDTQYF TGTGCCAGCAGCTTAGTTGGACAGGGAACAGATACGCAGTATTTT . TRBJ2-3 TRBD1 TRBV7-9 15
CASSQRGSEKLFF TGTGCCAGCAGCCAAAGGGGGTCTGAAAAACTGTTTTTT . TRBJ1-4 . TRBV3-1/TRBV3-2 13
CASSDLQGDRAYGYTF TGTGCCAGCAGTGACTTACAGGGGGATAGGGCCTATGGCTACACCTTC few TRBJ1-2 TRBD1 TRBV6-1 16
CASSQEGGAINSPLHF TGTGCCAGCAGCCAAGAAGGAGGGGCCATAAATTCACCCCTCCACTTT few TRBJ1-6 . TRBV3-1/TRBV3-2 16
CASSQDLAAYNEQFF TGTGCCAGCAGCCAAGATCTAGCGGCCTACAATGAGCAGTTCTTC . TRBJ2-1 TRBD2 TRBV14 15
CASSLKGGAAGELFF TGTGCCAGCAGTTTGAAAGGGGGCGCAGCCGGGGAGCTGTTTTTT . TRBJ2-2 TRBD1 TRBV6-2/TRBV6-3 15
CASAGTLYEQYF TGTGCCAGTGCCGGGACACTTTACGAGCAGTACTTC . TRBJ2-7 . TRBV7-9 12
CASSQQGEYEQYF TGCGCCAGCAGCCAACAGGGAGAATACGAGCAGTACTTC . TRBJ2-7 . TRBV5-1 13
CATGQFSNTGELFF TGTGCCACCGGCCAGTTCTCGAACACCGGGGAGCTGTTTTTT . TRBJ2-2 . TRBV24-1 14
CAWKTGTGDNQPQHF TGTGCCTGGAAAACTGGGACAGGGGACAATCAGCCCCAGCATTTT . TRBJ1-5 TRBD1 TRBV30 15
CASSPPSEGTQYF TGTGCCAGCTCACCCCCTAGCGAGGGTACGCAGTATTTT . TRBJ2-3 . TRBV18 13
CATSTGGLTGELFF TGTGCCACCAGTACAGGGGGCCTGACCGGGGAGCTGTTTTTT . TRBJ2-2 TRBD1 TRBV24-1 14
CSASGGTNGGSYEQYF TGCAGTGCTAGTGGGGGGACTAACGGTGGGTCCTACGAGCAGTACTTC . TRBJ2-7 TRBD2 TRBV20-1 16
CASSPMGTGGNYGYTF TGTGCCAGTAGCCCCATGGGGACAGGGGGGAACTATGGCTACACCTTC . TRBJ1-2 TRBD1 TRBV19 16
CASSSGGNTIYF TGTGCCAGCAGTTCGGGAGGAAACACCATATATTTT . TRBJ1-3 . TRBV12-3/TRBV12-4 12
CASSYSRGREYGYTF TGTGCCAGCAGTTACTCCAGGGGGCGGGAATATGGCTACACCTTC . TRBJ1-2 TRBD1 TRBV6-6 15
CASSPYVGGYTF TGTGCCAGCAGCCCGTACGTCGGTGGCTACACCTTC . TRBJ1-2 . TRBV3-1/TRBV3-2 12
CASSPPSGGAQHF TGTGCCAGCTCACCACCGTCCGGGGGGGCCCAGCATTTT . TRBJ1-5 . TRBV18 13
CASSPTSKLTVLNEQFF TGTGCCAGCAGCCCCACCTCCAAACTGACAGTCCTCAATGAGCAGTTCTTC few TRBJ2-1 . TRBV4-2 17
CASSSGREGKNEQFF TGTGCCAGCAGCAGTGGTCGGGAGGGGAAGAATGAGCAGTTCTTC . TRBJ2-1 TRBD2 TRBV9 15
CAWSVGQGGTNEKLFF TGTGCCTGGAGTGTAGGACAGGGCGGAACTAATGAAAAACTGTTTTTT once TRBJ1-4 TRBD1 TRBV30 16
CASSAQGRGTGELFF TGTGCCAGCAGCGCTCAGGGTCGAGGCACCGGGGAGCTGTTTTTT . TRBJ2-2 . TRBV7-9 15
CAWAGLVYNNEQFF TGTGCCTGGGCAGGACTAGTTTATAACAATGAGCAGTTCTTC . TRBJ2-1 TRBD2 TRBV30 14
CSASLYTEAFF TGCAGTGCTAGTCTCTACACTGAAGCTTTCTTT . TRBJ1-1 . TRBV20-1 11
CASSPGTGGYGYTF TGTGCCAGCAGCCCCGGGACAGGGGGCTATGGCTACACCTTC . TRBJ1-2 TRBD1 TRBV4-2 14
CASSLRGTSAYEQYF TGCGCCAGCAGCTTACGAGGGACTAGTGCCTACGAGCAGTACTTC . TRBJ2-7 TRBD2 TRBV5-1 15
CATSDFRESNQPQHF TGTGCCACCAGTGATTTCAGGGAAAGCAATCAGCCCCAGCATTTT . TRBJ1-5 . TRBV24-1 15
CASSYTVSTDTQYF TGTGCCAGCAGTTACACAGTTAGCACAGATACGCAGTATTTT once TRBJ2-3 . TRBV6-5 14
CASSYSSGSGSYEQYF TGTGCCAGCAGTTACTCGAGTGGTAGCGGGAGCTACGAGCAGTACTTC . TRBJ2-7 TRBD2 TRBV6-5 16
CATSDSPGQGNTEAFF TGTGCCACCAGTGATTCCCCGGGACAGGGGAACACTGAAGCTTTCTTT . TRBJ1-1 TRBD1 TRBV24-1 16
CASGTGGGNTIYF TGTGCCAGCGGGACAGGGGGCGGAAACACCATATATTTT . TRBJ1-3 TRBD1 TRBV27 13
CASSQERGLAGTYNEQFF TGCGCCAGCAGCCAAGAACGGGGACTAGCGGGAACCTACAATGAGCAGTTCTTC . TRBJ2-1 TRBD2 TRBV4-1 18
CASSPRQGATEAFF TGTGCCAGCAGCCCCAGACAGGGGGCCACTGAAGCTTTCTTT few TRBJ1-1 TRBD1 TRBV9 14